These 15 T cell receptor beta chains share one sample of origin, sequenced in a study of T cell responses to AZD1222 COVID-19 vaccine. The repertoire was sequenced with immunoSEQ multiplex PCR; TCRdb's copy has only in-frame clones and lacks some. This table has under 150,000 clones, approximately 90% appearing once. Source: peripheral blood, taken on day 0 of AZD1222 vaccination. The source is an adult in good health.

The gene calls are TRBV19 and TRBJ2-1, with D possibly being TRBD2 (6 bases). This CDR3 is 15 amino acids long. The germline V gene has CDR1 LNHDA and CDR2 SQIVND (reference sequence). Trimming removed 4 bases at V and 8 bases at J, with 18 bases between. In DNA form, the CDR3 reads TGTGCCAGTAGTACCCCTGGACTAAACAGCTATGAGCAGTTCTTC. This gives the protein CASSTPGLNSYEQFF.

This clone occurred once. The chain employs TRBV27 and TRBJ1-4; D is undetermined. The length of the CDR3 is 17 residues. CDR1 MNHEY and CDR2 SMNVEV come from the germline V gene (reference sequence). The germline V and J ends were trimmed by 5 bases and 2 bases, with 18 bases remaining between them. The CDR3 reads CASSPRGDAGTNEKLFF. The DNA of the CDR3 is TGTGCCAGCAGTCCCCGCGGGGATGCCGGGACTAATGAAAAACTGTTTTTT.

The rearrangement links TRBV28 to TRBJ2-3, with 9 bases aligning to TRBD2. V lost 5 bases, J lost 2 bases, and 14 bases stayed unmatched. Germline loops: CDR1 MDHEN, CDR2 SYDVKM. The CDR3 has 18 residues. CDR3 in amino acids: CASSPVPFSGSFTDTQYF. DNA of the CDR3: TGTGCCAGCAGTCCAGTTCCCTTTAGCGGGAGCTTCACAGATACGCAGTATTTT.

This chain links TRBV2 with TRBJ1-6; unclear D gene. Germline-derived CDR1 and CDR2 are SNHLY and FYNNEI. V was trimmed by 6 bases and J by 8 bases, leaving 17 bases between them. This CDR3 has 15 amino acids. CDR3 nucleotide sequence: TGTGCCAGCAGGGGTCTCCGGGAGCAAGATTCACCCCTCCACTTT. Translating it yields CASRGLREQDSPLHF.

The rearrangement links TRBV7-9 to TRBJ2-3; D unresolved. Germline loops: CDR1 SEHNR, CDR2 FQNEAQ (reference sequence). CDR3 length: 13 amino acids. V was shortened by 2 bases and J by 3 bases, with 6 bases between the two germline ends. CDR3 protein: CASSLSLTDTQYF. The DNA of the CDR3 is TGTGCCAGCAGCTTAAGCCTGACAGATACGCAGTATTTT.

The V gene is TRBV28, the J gene TRBJ1-4; D perhaps matches TRBD1 (5 bases). Germline CDR1 reads MDHEN; CDR2 reads SYDVKM. V lost 6 bases and J lost 4, with 6 bases in between. CDR3 length: 12 amino acids. The CDR3 here is CASRGVNEKLFF. DNA for the CDR3: TGTGCCAGCAGGGGGGTTAATGAAAAACTGTTTTTT.

The chain carries TRBV28 and TRBJ1-5; D is ambiguous. CDR3 size: 15 residues. Trimming stripped 5 bases from V and 3 bases from J, with 14 bases between. Germline assignment: CDR1 MDHEN and CDR2 SYDVKM. The CDR3 sequence is CASSPYPSANQPQHF. The CDR3 DNA follows: TGTGCCAGCAGTCCCTACCCTTCCGCCAATCAGCCCCAGCATTTT.

Concerning this clone itself: Sequence at one end of the junction differs from germline and may be a read error. The chain couples TRBV7-2 to TRBJ2-1; 10 bases are shared with TRBD2. CDR1 is SGHTA, CDR2 FQGNSA, per germline. The CDR3 is made up of 13 amino acids. Here the CDR3 DNA reads TGTGCCAGCAGCCTAGCGGGAGTGGAAGGGCAGTTCTTC. Amino acids: CASSLAGVEGQFF.

The gene calls are TRBV2 and TRBJ2-5, with 11 bases lining up with TRBD1. With 6 bases clipped from V and 5 bases from J, the junction kept 5 bases outside the gene matches. Per germline, CDR1 SNHLY and CDR2 FYNNEI. The CDR3 covers 14 residues. As DNA, the CDR3 is TGTGCCAGCAGAAAGGACAGGGGGCGGGAGACCCAGTACTTC. It is translated as CASRKDRGRETQYF. Complete variable domain (other parts from reference TRBV2 and TRBJ2-5): EPEVTQTPSHQVTQMGQEVILRCVPISNHLYFYWYRQILGQKVEFLVSFYNNEISEKSEIFDDQFSVERPDGSNFTLKIRSTKLEDSAMYFCASRKDRGRETQYFGPGTRLLVL.

The CDR3 loop is CASSLDGGPRGEQYF. For the CDR3, the DNA is TGTGCCAGCAGCTTAGACGGCGGGCCTAGGGGGGAGCAGTACTTC. The rearrangement links TRBV7-2 to TRBJ2-7; TRBD1 might be the D (6 bases). This CDR3 contains 15 residues. Germline V gene lookup returns CDR1 SGHTA and CDR2 FQGNSA. Trimming took off 1 base at V and 7 bases at J, with 17 bases between the two ends.

This clone was seen a single time. The chain employs TRBV5-4 and TRBJ2-3; D unresolved. This CDR3 has 14 amino acids. Trimming removed 0 bases from V and 5 bases from J, with 10 bases in between. The germline gives CDR1 SGHNT, CDR2 YYREEE (reference sequence). In nucleotides, the CDR3 is TGTGCCAGCAGCTTGGTAGGCGGCGAAGATACGCAGTATTTT. Its translation is CASSLVGGEDTQYF.

The gene calls are TRBV6-5 and TRBJ1-4; D unresolved. The CDR3 covers 15 residues. The germline V gene encodes CDR1 MNHEY and CDR2 SVGAGI. With 2 bases removed from V and 5 bases from J, the gap between germline ends came to 12 bases. Written as DNA, the CDR3 is TGTGCCAGCAGTTACGGGAGGGCCCCGAATGAAAAACTGTTTTTT. Its protein product is CASSYGRAPNEKLFF.

The chain joins TRBV28 to TRBJ1-4, with D perhaps matching TRBD1 (6 bases). Between the trimmed V and J ends, which lost 3 bases and 4 bases, there was a span of 21 bases. This CDR3 is built from 18 residues. Germline V gives CDR1 MDHEN, CDR2 SYDVKM. The CDR3 sequence: CASSLTGPGSRNNEKLFF. As DNA, the CDR3 is TGTGCCAGCAGTTTGACAGGCCCGGGTTCCCGCAATAATGAAAAACTGTTTTTT.

The V call is TRBV5-1, the J call TRBJ2-3; unclear D gene. V was clipped by 2 bases and J by 4 bases, with 11 bases between them. CDR3 length: 14 residues. The V gene's germline CDR1 is SGHRS and CDR2 YFSETQ. CDR3 sequence (DNA): TGCGCCAGCAGCTTAAGGCAGGCGGCAGATACGCAGTATTTT. Encoded protein: CASSLRQAADTQYF.

The chain couples TRBV7-2 to TRBJ2-1; D might be TRBD2 (8 bases). The CDR3 length is 15 residues. Germline V gene data show CDR1 as SGHTA and CDR2 as FQGNSA. Deletions cut 1 base from V and 15 bases from J, with 22 bases between. The CDR3 is CASSLVAGGGQAPFF. As DNA, the CDR3 is TGTGCCAGCAGCTTAGTGGCGGGGGGAGGACAGGCGCCGTTCTTC.